This passage covers 30 T cell receptor beta chains from one sample sequenced in a study of blood T cell repertoires in COVID-19. The table came from immunoSEQ multiplex PCR; TCRdb's copy has only in-frame clones and leaves some out. The sample holds hundreds of thousands of clones, roughly 86% seen once. The sequenced sample consisted of PBMCs or T cells enriched from blood (not recorded which). Receptors originate from a woman aged 50 to 60 who had recovered from COVID-19.

As DNA, the CDR3 is TGTGCCAGCAGCCCACCGGGACTAGCGGGGGGCTCCGGGACCCAGTACTTC. Its protein is CASSPPGLAGGSGTQYF. The genes are TRBV7-2 and TRBJ2-5; the match to TRBD2 covers 15 bases. The V segment lost 5 bases and the J segment 7 bases; nucleotides outside the gene matches: 11. Germline CDR1 reads SGHTA; CDR2 reads FQGNSA. CDR3 length: 17 amino acids.

This clone was seen a few times. The chain is built from TRBV5-1 and TRBJ1-3; possible D gene TRBD1, 5 bases. Germline lookup yields CDR1 SGHRS and CDR2 YFSETQ. Trimming shortened V by 3 bases and J by 1 base, and 5 bases separated the two germline ends. This CDR3 region has 13 residues. Written as DNA, the CDR3 is TGCGCCAGCAGCTCAGGGTCTGGAAACACCATATATTTT. Protein sequence: CASSSGSGNTIYF.

This chain uses TRBV3-1 (or the pseudogene TRBV3-2) with TRBJ2-1; 11 nucleotides match TRBD2. The germline V gene has CDR1 LGHDT and CDR2 YNNKEL (reference sequence). The trim removed 5 bases at V and 6 bases at J, leaving 9 bases unmatched. This CDR3 comprises 16 residues. The CDR3 nucleotides read TGTGCCAGCAGCAGAATGACTAGCGGGATCCTCAATGAGCAGTTCTTC. Amino acids: CASSRMTSGILNEQFF.

This clone appeared a single time. The chain has TRBV29-1 and TRBJ2-1; D is ambiguous. The CDR3 spans 11 residues. The germline V gene encodes CDR1 SQVTM and CDR2 ANQGSEA. Trimming took 8 bases from V and 5 from J, leaving 10 bases between them. For the CDR3, the DNA is TGCAGCTCAACCTATAACAATGAGCAGTTCTTC. Translation: CSSTYNNEQFF.

This chain links TRBV20-1 with TRBJ1-6; D unresolved. Germline CDR1 and CDR2: DFQATT and SNEGSKA (reference sequence). The V end lost 5 bases, the J end lost 7 bases, and 6 bases lay between the germline ends. The CDR3 is 11 amino acids. CDR3: CSAGQNSPLHF. The CDR3 DNA follows: TGCAGTGCTGGCCAGAATTCACCCCTCCACTTT.

This clone counts as medium-sized. The V and J genes are TRBV5-3 and TRBJ1-3; 7 bases are a match to TRBD1. TRBV5-3 falls under the ORF class, with uncertain function. The CDR3 length is 15 residues. J lost 2 bases, V lost 3 bases, and 5 bases had no gene match. CDR3 sequence reads: CARSSGTDPGNTIYF. Here the CDR3 DNA reads TGTGCCAGAAGCTCCGGGACAGACCCTGGAAACACCATATATTTT.

This clone was counted once. The chain carries TRBV4-3 and TRBJ1-2, with 10 nucleotides matching TRBD1. CDR1 is LGHNA and CDR2 is YSLEER in the germline V gene. This CDR3 is built from 15 residues. V dropped 4 bases and J dropped 6; count of bases not matched to a gene: 8. In DNA, the CDR3 is TGCGCCAGCAGCCCTGACAGGGGGCGGGGAAATGGCTACACCTTC. Amino acids: CASSPDRGRGNGYTF.

The chain's CDR3 is CASTPPRQGYTFF. The CDR3, as DNA: TGTGCCAGCACCCCCCCACGACAGGGTTACACTTTCTTT. The rearrangement links TRBV6-5 to TRBJ1-1, with 7 bases aligning to TRBD1. Per the germline V gene, CDR1 is MNHEY and CDR2 is SVGAGI. Trimming cost V 7 bases and J 12 bases; bases outside gene matches: 14. The length of the CDR3 is 13 residues.

The chain combines TRBV7-9 with TRBJ2-3; 9 bases match TRBD2. Germline V gene data show CDR1 as SEHNR and CDR2 as FQNEAQ (reference sequence). With 6 bases clipped from V and 3 bases from J, the junction kept 4 bases outside the gene matches. The CDR3 has 14 amino acids. For the CDR3, the DNA is TGTGCCAGCAGATCCAGCGGGAGGACAGATACGCAGTATTTT. Translated, it gives CASRSSGRTDTQYF.

The genes are TRBV19 and TRBJ2-7, with 11 bases fitting TRBD2. Germline V CDR1 and CDR2: LNHDA, SQIVND (reference sequence). The CDR3 extends over 16 amino acids. The V gene end was trimmed by 5 bases and the J gene end by 3 bases; junction bases not matched to a gene: 9. Here the CDR3 reads CASSAWWGTSGYEQYF. In nucleotides, the CDR3 is TGTGCCAGTAGTGCCTGGTGGGGGACTAGCGGCTACGAGCAGTACTTC. The complete variable domain, with remaining parts taken from reference TRBV19 and TRBJ2-7, reads DGGITQSPKYLFRKEGQNVTLSCEQNLNHDAMYWYRQDPGQGLRLIYYSQIVNDFQKGDIAEGYSVSREKKESFPLTVTSAQKNPTAFYLCASSAWWGTSGYEQYFGPGTRLTVT.

This chain uses TRBV6-2 or TRBV6-3 with TRBJ1-6; D is undetermined. This CDR3 has 11 residues. V gave up 6 bases and J gave up 10 bases, with 7 bases separating them. The germline CDR1 and CDR2 sequences are MNHEY and SVGEGT. This chain's CDR3 is CASSHGSPLHF. CDR3 DNA: TGTGCCAGCAGCCATGGCTCACCCCTCCACTTT.

V gene TRBV4-3 combines with J gene TRBJ2-3; no clear D gene. Trimming pared 0 bases from V and 4 bases from J, leaving 5 bases between. There are 13 residues in the CDR3. CDR1 is LGHNA, CDR2 YSLEER, per germline. The CDR3 spells CASSQEHADTQYF. The CDR3 bases are TGCGCCAGCAGCCAAGAACATGCAGATACGCAGTATTTT.

The rearrangement uses TRBV28 and TRBJ1-2; D might be TRBD1 (5 bases). The V gene's germline CDR1 is MDHEN and CDR2 SYDVKM. Deletions cut 2 bases from V and 7 bases from J, with 11 bases between. The CDR3 runs 13 residues. The CDR3 coding sequence is TGTGCCAGCAGTTTAGAATGGGACTCTGGCTACACCTTC. Its protein is CASSLEWDSGYTF.

This sequence joins TRBV28 and TRBJ2-7; D remains unclear. CDR3 length equals 13 residues. Germline-derived CDR1 and CDR2 are MDHEN and SYDVKM. Trimming pared 3 bases from V and 2 bases from J, leaving 8 bases between. The DNA of the CDR3 is TGTGCCAGCAGTTTGGGCCTGACCTACGAGCAGTACTTC. This sequence encodes CASSLGLTYEQYF.

The chain carries TRBV29-1 and TRBJ2-1; a possible D gene is TRBD2 (6 bases). The CDR3 is 14 residues long. Germline lookup yields CDR1 SQVTM and CDR2 ANQGSEA. The V gene lost 6 bases and the J gene lost 0 bases, with 12 bases spanning the gap. CDR3 amino acids: CSVLDGSSYNEQFF. Written as DNA, the CDR3 is TGCAGCGTCCTGGACGGGAGCTCCTACAATGAGCAGTTCTTC.

This clone appeared a single time. The J gene is TRBJ2-7, the V gene TRBV5-1, with a tentative D call TRBD2 (5 bases). CDR3 length: 14 residues. In germline, CDR1 is SGHRS, CDR2 YFSETQ. Deletions cut 0 bases from V and 3 bases from J, with 10 bases between. CDR3 amino acids: CASSLAGSYYEQYF. CDR3 bases: TGCGCCAGCAGCTTGGCTGGGAGTTACTACGAGCAGTACTTC.

V is TRBV13 and J is TRBJ1-2, with 8 bases identical to TRBD1. The CDR3 is 14 residues long. With 5 bases clipped from V and 5 bases from J, the junction kept 7 bases outside the gene matches. In germline, CDR1 is PRHDT, CDR2 FYEKMQ (reference sequence). In DNA form, the CDR3 reads TGTGCCAGCAGCACCCGGACAGGGTGGTATGGCTACACCTTC. Protein product: CASSTRTGWYGYTF.

This chain joins TRBV7-8 and TRBJ1-1; 10 nucleotides agree with TRBD1. The CDR3 loop spans 18 amino acids. CDR1 SGHVS and CDR2 FQNEAQ come from the germline V gene. Germline trimming cut 5 bases from V and 1 base from J; bases unmatched to any gene: 13. CDR3 loop: CASSPIGQGGTKNTEAFF. The DNA of the CDR3 is TGTGCCAGCAGCCCCATCGGACAGGGGGGGACGAAGAACACTGAAGCTTTCTTT. The complete variable domain, with remaining parts taken from reference TRBV7-8 and TRBJ1-1, reads GAGVSQSPRYKVAKRGQDVALRCDPISGHVSLFWYQQALGQGPEFLTYFQNEAQLDKSGLPSDRFFAERPEGSVSTLKIQRTQQEDSAVYLCASSPIGQGGTKNTEAFFGQGTRLTVV.

The genes are TRBV27 and TRBJ2-5; 16 bases agree with TRBD2. Per the germline V gene, CDR1 is MNHEY and CDR2 is SMNVEV (reference sequence). This CDR3 has 13 residues. Losses at the gene ends were 7 bases for V and 10 bases for J; bases not matched to a gene: 3. The CDR3 protein is CASKGLAGGNQYF. In DNA, the CDR3 is TGTGCCAGCAAGGGACTAGCGGGGGGGAACCAGTACTTC.

As DNA, the CDR3 is TGTGCCAGCAGTTCCCCCCGAGGACAGGGGGCGCCCAATCAGCCCCAGCATTTT. Protein sequence: CASSSPRGQGAPNQPQHF. The genes are TRBV6-2 or TRBV6-3 and TRBJ1-5; 11 positions agree with TRBD1. The CDR3 has 18 amino acids. Germline values: CDR1 MNHEY, CDR2 SVGEGT. J was trimmed by 3 bases and V by 4 bases; bases with no gene match: 11.

A few counts support this clone. The chain combines TRBV7-9 with TRBJ2-7, with 10 positions matching TRBD2. Germline V CDR1 and CDR2: SEHNR, FQNEAQ (reference sequence). Trimming cost V 1 base and J 3 bases; bases outside gene matches: 6. This CDR3 is 16 amino acids long. The chain's CDR3 is CASSLEGSGRFYEQYF. CDR3 coding DNA: TGTGCCAGCAGCTTAGAGGGTAGCGGGAGGTTCTACGAGCAGTACTTC.

This chain links TRBV15 with TRBJ1-1; D is unresolved. V shed 1 base and J shed 0 bases, with 9 bases lying between them. Looked up from germline, CDR1 is LNHNV and CDR2 is YYDKDF (reference sequence). This CDR3 is 15 amino acids long. The CDR3 DNA is TGTGCCACCAGCAGAGGGGTACTAATGAACACTGAAGCTTTCTTT. It specifies CATSRGVLMNTEAFF.

The V call is TRBV2, the J call TRBJ1-2; TRBD1 agrees at 8 bases. The J segment lost 4 bases and the V segment lost 10 bases, leaving 2 bases of the junction unmatched. CDR3 length: 11 residues. CDR1 is SNHLY, CDR2 FYNNEI, per germline. The CDR3: CANGQGYGYTF. As DNA, the CDR3 is TGTGCCAACGGACAGGGCTATGGCTACACCTTC.

The chain joins TRBV9 to TRBJ2-1, with 10 bases that match TRBD2. This CDR3 spans 15 amino acids. CDR1 is SGDLS, CDR2 YYNGEE, per germline. The V and J ends lost 3 bases and 3 bases, in that order; junction bases with no gene match: 3. The CDR3 is CASSARTSGYNEQFF. DNA for the CDR3: TGTGCCAGCAGCGCTCGGACTAGCGGCTACAATGAGCAGTTCTTC.

This clone has more than one count but fewer than ten. The chain is built from TRBV6-9 and TRBJ2-3, with 7 bases lining up with TRBD1. CDR1 MNHGY and CDR2 SVAAGI come from the germline V gene. The V segment lost 7 bases and the J segment 1 base; nucleotides outside the gene matches: 8. The CDR3 has 15 residues. Here the CDR3 reads CASNYTGTGTDTQYF. Written as DNA, the CDR3 is TGTGCCAGCAATTACACCGGGACAGGCACAGATACGCAGTATTTT.

This clone was seen only once. The chain combines TRBV2 with TRBJ2-7, with 7 bases lining up with TRBD2. This CDR3 comprises 14 residues. Germline CDR1 and CDR2: SNHLY and FYNNEI. The junction had 5 bases not matched to a gene; V was cut back by 4 bases and J by 2 bases. CDR3 DNA sequence: TGTGCCAGCAGTGGCGGCGGGGGTGCCTACGAGCAGTACTTC. Translated, it gives CASSGGGGAYEQYF.

The rearrangement joins TRBV12-5 to TRBJ2-7; tentative D call: TRBD2 (5 bases). Germline V gene lookup returns CDR1 LGHNT and CDR2 FRNRAP. V lost 6 bases and J 5 bases, leaving 8 bases between the germline ends. The CDR3 is 11 residues long. CDR3 protein: CASGRGNEQYF. The CDR3 nucleotides read TGTGCTAGTGGCCGAGGGAACGAGCAGTACTTC.

This clone was seen a few times. The chain couples TRBV6-5 to TRBJ1-1, with D possibly being TRBD1 (5 bases). With 2 bases removed from V and 5 bases from J, the gap between germline ends came to 9 bases. Per the germline V gene, CDR1 is MNHEY and CDR2 is SVGAGI. This CDR3 is built from 13 residues. CDR3 nucleotides: TGTGCCAGCAGTTACCCAGGACAAACTGAAGCTTTCTTT. Its protein is CASSYPGQTEAFF.

The gene calls are TRBV7-3 and TRBJ2-2, with 9 bases identical to TRBD1. Germline CDR1 and CDR2: SGHTA and FQGTGA. This CDR3 has 14 amino acids. Trimming at V came to 5 bases and at J to 5 bases, leaving 3 bases not matched to a gene. The CDR3, as DNA: TGTGCCAGCAGCCCCGGACAGGGGACCGGGGAGCTGTTTTTT. Protein: CASSPGQGTGELFF.

The chain recombines TRBV19 with TRBJ1-5; no clear D gene. Trimming pared 3 bases from V and 0 bases from J, leaving 9 bases between. CDR1 and CDR2 from the germline V gene are LNHDA and SQIVND (reference sequence). This CDR3 is built from 15 residues. CDR3 DNA: TGTGCCAGTAGTATTATGAGATATAGCAATCAGCCCCAGCATTTT. Protein: CASSIMRYSNQPQHF.